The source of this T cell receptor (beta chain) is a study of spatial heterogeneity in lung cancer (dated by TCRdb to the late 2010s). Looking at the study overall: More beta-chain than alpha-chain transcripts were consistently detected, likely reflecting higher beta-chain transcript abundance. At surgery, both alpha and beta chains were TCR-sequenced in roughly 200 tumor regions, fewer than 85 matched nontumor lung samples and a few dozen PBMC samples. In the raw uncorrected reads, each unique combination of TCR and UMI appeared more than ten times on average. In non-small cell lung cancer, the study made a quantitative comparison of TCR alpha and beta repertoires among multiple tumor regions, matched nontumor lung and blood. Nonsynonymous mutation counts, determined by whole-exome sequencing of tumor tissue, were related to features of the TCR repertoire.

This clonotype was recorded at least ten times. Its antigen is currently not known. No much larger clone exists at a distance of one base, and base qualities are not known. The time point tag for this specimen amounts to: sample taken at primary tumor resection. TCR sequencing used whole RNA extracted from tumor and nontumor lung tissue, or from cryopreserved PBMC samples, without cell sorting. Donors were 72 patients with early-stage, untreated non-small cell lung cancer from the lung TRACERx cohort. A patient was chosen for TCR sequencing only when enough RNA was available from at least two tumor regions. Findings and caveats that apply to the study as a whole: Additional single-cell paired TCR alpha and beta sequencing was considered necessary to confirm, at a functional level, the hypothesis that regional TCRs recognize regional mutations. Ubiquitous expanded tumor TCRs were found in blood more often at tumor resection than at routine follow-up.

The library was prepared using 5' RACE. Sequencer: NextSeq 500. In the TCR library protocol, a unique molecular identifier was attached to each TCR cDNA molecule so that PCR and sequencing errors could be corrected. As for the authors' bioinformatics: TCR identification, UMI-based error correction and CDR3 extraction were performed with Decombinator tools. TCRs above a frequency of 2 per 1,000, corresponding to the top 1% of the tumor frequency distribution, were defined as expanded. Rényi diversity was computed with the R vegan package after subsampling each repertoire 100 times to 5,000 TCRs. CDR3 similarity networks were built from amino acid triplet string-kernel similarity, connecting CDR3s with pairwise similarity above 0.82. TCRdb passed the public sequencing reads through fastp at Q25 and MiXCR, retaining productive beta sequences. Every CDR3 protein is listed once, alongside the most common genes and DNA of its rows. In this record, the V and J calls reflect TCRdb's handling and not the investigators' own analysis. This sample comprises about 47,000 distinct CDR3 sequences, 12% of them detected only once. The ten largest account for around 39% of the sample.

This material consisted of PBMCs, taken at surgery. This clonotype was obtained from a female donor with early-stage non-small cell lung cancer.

The DNA sequence is given as TGTGCCATCAAACGGACAGAGGAAGAGGTATCGTACTTC. It codes for CAIKRTEEEVSYF. The chain is made from TRBV10-3 and TRBJ2-7, with TRBD1 perhaps the D gene, on 6 matching bases. From the cysteine through the phenylalanine, the CDR3 covers 13 amino acids. The only DNA kept is the CDR3, 39 bases in frame from the first base. The germline V gene specifies ENHRY as CDR1 and SYGVKD as CDR2. V is pared back by 7 bases and J by 12 bases, with 22 bases lying between the germline termini.